One T cell receptor beta chain is described in this entry. The data were obtained in a study of T-cell reconstitution after alpha-beta-depleted transplantation in children. The V gene lost 5 bases and the J gene lost 5 bases, with 16 bases spanning the gap. The CDR3 loop spans 15 amino acids. Unique molecular identifiers were used in preparing the TCRbeta library. TCRdb analysed the PCR reads with MiXCR anew, one entry per CDR3 protein. The repertoire holds about 610,000 distinct CDR3 sequences, with about 10% as singletons. This TCR derives from a human donor who donated a stem cell graft to a child with acute myeloid leukemia. This specimen consisted of PBMCs from the stem cell graft donor, obtained from the stem cell graft. The rearrangement uses TRBV12-3 or TRBV12-4 and TRBJ2-1, with a tentative D call TRBD2 (5 bases). In DNA form, the CDR3 reads TGTGCCAGCAGTCTCGCCTCTAGCTACGACAATGAGCAGTTCTTC. Translating gives CASSLASSYDNEQFF.